The clone carrying this T cell receptor beta chain was found many times. What it binds is not known. This entry belongs to a study of CD8+CD57+ T cells in acquired aplastic anemia. Study in general: Each DNA sample taken from sorted CD4+ and CD8+ cells came to around 2.9 ug on average. Study conclusions and caveats: Patient and control CD8+ Simpson's diversity was not significantly different.

An expansion of CD8+CD57+ cells by flow cytometry had been shown in patients chosen for sequencing. The template for TCR beta VDJ and CDR3 sequence profiling was genomic DNA. TCRdb recomputed calls from the reads with MiXCR, one row per CDR3 protein. The sample holds around 200,000 distinct CDR3 sequences, under 50% seen once. This receptor was identified in a human donor with aplastic anemia. The sample consisted of sorted CD4+, CD8+, or CD8+CD57+ T cells (not recorded which) from PBMCs.

CDR3 amino acids: CAISGVVAGEDTQYF. The CDR3 DNA is TGTGCCATCAGTGGGGTGGTAGCGGGGGAAGATACGCAGTATTTT. The chain combines TRBV10-3 with TRBJ2-3, with 9 positions matching TRBD2. This CDR3 has 15 residues. CDR1 is ENHRY, CDR2 SYGVKD, per germline. The V gene end was trimmed by 4 bases and the J gene end by 5 bases; junction bases not matched to a gene: 7.